This T cell receptor beta chain is from a study of neoadjuvant anti-PD-1 for oral cavity cancer. Study-wide context: Non-progressing patients received a fourth nivolumab dose near day 43, then surgery on days 50-56.

V was shortened by 6 bases and J by 4 bases, with 12 bases between the two germline ends. The CDR3 is 13 amino acids. Germline CDR1 and CDR2: LNHDA and SQIVND (reference sequence). Time point specified: after neoadjuvant nivolumab, at surgical resection. Repertoires were generated with immunoSEQ multiplex PCR, while TCRdb's copy carries only in-frame clones and drops some. The sample gives 13,000 to 15,000 clones, more than 70% of which show up once; approximately 2.3% is in the top ten. The receptor's source is a person between 35 and 79 years old with oral cavity squamous cell carcinoma. The sequencing here drew on PBMCs, taken after nivolumab (anti-PD-1) treatment. The V call is TRBV19, the J call TRBJ1-2; maybe TRBD1 (6 bases). The CDR3 protein is CASRDSPIYGYTF. CDR3 nucleotide sequence: TGTGCCAGTAGGGACAGTCCAATCTATGGCTACACCTTC.